The present TCR beta chain was sequenced within a study of blood T cell repertoires in COVID-19. For the study at large: Both acute and convalescent COVID-19 samples were obtained from the United States, Italy and Spain. Nucleic acid was either cDNA or gDNA, and it came from T cells, B-cell-depleted T cells, or PBMCs.

Per the authors' pipeline: Estimation of nucleated cell counts relied on the amplification of reference gene primers. The data were produced by immunoSEQ multiplex PCR, yet TCRdb's version contains in-frame clones alone and is incomplete. V, J and clone size reflect that table, while D and trimming were determined from the DNA. The top ten hold under 2% of the sample, which has 200,000 to 300,000 clones, approximately 84% seen once. CDR1 and CDR2 (germline): SGHTA, FQGNSA. CDR3 length equals 15 residues. After removal of 5 bases from V and 8 bases from J, the junction contained 9 bases not matched to a gene.

This clonotype was obtained from a woman of 80 years or more with acute or convalescent COVID-19. The sample consisted of peripheral blood. The gene calls are TRBV7-2 and TRBJ1-2; 12 bases are a match to TRBD1. The CDR3 DNA reads as TGTGCCAGCAGCACAGCCGGGACAGGGGGCGAGGGCTACACCTTC. This translates into CASSTAGTGGEGYTF.